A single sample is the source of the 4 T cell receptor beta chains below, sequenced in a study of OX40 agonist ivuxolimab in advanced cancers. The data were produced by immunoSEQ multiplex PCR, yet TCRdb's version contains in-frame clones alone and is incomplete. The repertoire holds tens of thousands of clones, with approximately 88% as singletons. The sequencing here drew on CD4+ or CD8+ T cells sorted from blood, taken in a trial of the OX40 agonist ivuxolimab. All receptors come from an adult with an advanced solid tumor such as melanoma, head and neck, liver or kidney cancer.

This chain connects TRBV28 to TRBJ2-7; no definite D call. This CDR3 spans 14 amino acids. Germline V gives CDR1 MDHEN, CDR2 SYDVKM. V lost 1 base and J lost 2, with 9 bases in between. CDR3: CASSLSASTYEQYF. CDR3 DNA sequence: TGTGCCAGCAGTTTATCGGCTTCCACCTACGAGCAGTACTTC.

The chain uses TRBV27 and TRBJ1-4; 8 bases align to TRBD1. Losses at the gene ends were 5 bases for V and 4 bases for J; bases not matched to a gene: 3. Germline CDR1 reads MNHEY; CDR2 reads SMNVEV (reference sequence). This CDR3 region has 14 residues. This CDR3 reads CASSQGAGNEKLFF. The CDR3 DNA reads TGTGCCAGCAGTCAGGGGGCAGGTAATGAAAAACTGTTTTTT. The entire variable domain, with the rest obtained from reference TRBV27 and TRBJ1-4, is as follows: EAQVTQNPRYLITVTGKKLTVTCSQNMNHEYMSWYRQDPGLGLRQIYYSMNVEVTDKGDVPEGYKVSRKEKRNFPLILESPSPNQTSLYFCASSQGAGNEKLFFGSGTQLSVL.

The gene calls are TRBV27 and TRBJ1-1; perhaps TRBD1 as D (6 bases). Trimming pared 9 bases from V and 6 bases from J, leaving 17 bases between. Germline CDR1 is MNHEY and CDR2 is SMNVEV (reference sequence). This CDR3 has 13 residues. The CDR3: CASKTWDTPEAFF. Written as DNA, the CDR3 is TGTGCCAGTAAGACCTGGGACACCCCTGAAGCTTTCTTT.

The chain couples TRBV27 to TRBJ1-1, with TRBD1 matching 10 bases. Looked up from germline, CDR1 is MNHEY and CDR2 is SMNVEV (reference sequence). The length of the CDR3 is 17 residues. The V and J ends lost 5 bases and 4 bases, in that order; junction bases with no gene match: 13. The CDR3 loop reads CASSPLDRGLAVTEAFF. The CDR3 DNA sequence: TGTGCCAGCAGTCCCCTTGACAGGGGGCTTGCGGTCACTGAAGCTTTCTTT.